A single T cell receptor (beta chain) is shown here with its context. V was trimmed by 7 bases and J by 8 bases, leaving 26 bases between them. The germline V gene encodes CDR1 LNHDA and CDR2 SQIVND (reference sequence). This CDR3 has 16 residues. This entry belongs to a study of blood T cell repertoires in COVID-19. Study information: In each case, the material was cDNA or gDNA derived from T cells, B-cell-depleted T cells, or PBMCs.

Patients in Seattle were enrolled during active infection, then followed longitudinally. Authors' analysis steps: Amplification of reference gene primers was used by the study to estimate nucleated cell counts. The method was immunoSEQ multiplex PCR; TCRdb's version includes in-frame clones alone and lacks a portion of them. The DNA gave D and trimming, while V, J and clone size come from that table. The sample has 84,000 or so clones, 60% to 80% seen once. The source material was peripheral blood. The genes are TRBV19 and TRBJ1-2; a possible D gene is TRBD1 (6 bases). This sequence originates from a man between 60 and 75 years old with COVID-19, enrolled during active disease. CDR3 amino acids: CASTTPYRQAQDGYTF. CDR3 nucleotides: TGTGCCAGTACCACACCCTACCGACAGGCCCAAGACGGCTACACCTTC.